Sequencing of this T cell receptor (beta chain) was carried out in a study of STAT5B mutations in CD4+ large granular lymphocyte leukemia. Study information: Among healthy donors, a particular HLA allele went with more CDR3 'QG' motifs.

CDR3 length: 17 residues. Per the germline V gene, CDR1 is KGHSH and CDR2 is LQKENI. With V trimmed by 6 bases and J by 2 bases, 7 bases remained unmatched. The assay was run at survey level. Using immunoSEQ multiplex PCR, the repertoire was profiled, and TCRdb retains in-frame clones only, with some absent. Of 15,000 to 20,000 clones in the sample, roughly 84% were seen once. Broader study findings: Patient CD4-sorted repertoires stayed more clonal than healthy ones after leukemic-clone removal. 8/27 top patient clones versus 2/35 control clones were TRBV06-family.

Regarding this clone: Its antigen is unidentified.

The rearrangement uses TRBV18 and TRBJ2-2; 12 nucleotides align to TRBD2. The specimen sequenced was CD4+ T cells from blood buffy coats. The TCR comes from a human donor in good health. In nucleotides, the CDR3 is TGTGCCAGCTCCCAGACTAGCGGGAGTATCAACACCGGGGAGCTGTTTTTT. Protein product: CASSQTSGSINTGELFF.